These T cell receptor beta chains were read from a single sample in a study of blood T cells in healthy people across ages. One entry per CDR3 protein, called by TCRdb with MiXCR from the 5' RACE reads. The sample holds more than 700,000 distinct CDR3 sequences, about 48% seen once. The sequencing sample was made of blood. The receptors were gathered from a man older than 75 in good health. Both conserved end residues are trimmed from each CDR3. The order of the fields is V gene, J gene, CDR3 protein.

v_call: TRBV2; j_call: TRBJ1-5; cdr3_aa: ASRAGDGNQPQH
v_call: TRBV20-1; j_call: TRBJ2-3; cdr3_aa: SASGRSADTQY
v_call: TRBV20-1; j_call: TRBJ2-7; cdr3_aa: SASRVLDLPEQY
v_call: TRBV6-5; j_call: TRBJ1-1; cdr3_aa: ASSNPRTEAF
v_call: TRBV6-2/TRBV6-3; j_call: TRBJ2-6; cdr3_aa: ASSGLAGGSGANVLT
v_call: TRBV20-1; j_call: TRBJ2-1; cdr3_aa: SAELRTGGPYNEQF
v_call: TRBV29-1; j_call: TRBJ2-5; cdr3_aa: SAFFQETQY
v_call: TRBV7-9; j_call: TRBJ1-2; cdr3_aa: ASSLGTVGGYT
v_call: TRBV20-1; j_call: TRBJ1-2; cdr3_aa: SARGQGDGYT
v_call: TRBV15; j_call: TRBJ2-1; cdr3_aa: ATSSRWGNEQF
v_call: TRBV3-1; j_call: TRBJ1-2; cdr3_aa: ASSPDSRYGYT
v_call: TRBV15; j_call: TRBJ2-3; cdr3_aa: ATSRGETRGTTHRYAY
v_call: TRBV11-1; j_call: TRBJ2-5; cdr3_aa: ASSITGTGLGETQY
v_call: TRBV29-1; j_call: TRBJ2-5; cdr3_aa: SVKPGLAGGTQY
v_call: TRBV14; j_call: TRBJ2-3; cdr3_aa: ASSQVAGVRYAY
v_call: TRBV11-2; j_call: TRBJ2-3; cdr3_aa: ASSPTGTGSGHRYAY
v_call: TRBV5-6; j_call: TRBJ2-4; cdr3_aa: ASSSTGVAKNIQY
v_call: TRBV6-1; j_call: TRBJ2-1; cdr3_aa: ASSHQAEGAYNEQF
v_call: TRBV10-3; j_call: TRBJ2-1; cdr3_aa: AISESRDYLQGNEQF
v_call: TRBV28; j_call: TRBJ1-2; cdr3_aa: ASRPSGEGLYGYN
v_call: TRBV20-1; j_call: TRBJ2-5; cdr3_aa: SARTPGGGQETQY
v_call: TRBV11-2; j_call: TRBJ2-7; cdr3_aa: ASSFVGPPSYEQY
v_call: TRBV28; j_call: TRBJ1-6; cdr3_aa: ASTEEGRNNSPLH
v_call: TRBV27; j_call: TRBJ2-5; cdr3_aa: ASSFRQGLAGEKETQY
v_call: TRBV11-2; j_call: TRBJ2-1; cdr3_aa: ASSLSLGGNEQF
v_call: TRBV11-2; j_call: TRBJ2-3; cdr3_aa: ASRPSLAGVGHRYAY
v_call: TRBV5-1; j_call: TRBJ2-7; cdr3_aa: ASSLDSHVRGEQY
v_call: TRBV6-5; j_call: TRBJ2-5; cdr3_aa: ASSYFPDQGRGEQY
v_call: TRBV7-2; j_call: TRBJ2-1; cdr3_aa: ASSLGLPVYNEQF
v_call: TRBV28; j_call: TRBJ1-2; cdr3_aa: ASSPAEGGHGYT